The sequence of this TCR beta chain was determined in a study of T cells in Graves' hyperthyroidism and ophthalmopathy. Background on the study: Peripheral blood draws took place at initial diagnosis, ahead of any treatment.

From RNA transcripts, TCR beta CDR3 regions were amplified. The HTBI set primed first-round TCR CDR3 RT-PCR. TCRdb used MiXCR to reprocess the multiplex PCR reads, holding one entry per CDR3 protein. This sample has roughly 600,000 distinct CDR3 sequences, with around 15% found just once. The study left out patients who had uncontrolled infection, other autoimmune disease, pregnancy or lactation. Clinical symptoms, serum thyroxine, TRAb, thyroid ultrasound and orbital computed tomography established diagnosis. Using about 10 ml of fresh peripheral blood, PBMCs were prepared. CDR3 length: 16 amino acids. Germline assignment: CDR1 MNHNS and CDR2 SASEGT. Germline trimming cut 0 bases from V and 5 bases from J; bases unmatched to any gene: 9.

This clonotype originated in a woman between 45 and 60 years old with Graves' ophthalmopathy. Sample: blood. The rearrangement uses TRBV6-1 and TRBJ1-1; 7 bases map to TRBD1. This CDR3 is CASSEADRAGRTEAFF. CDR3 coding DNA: TGTGCCAGCAGTGAAGCAGACAGGGCGGGTCGAACTGAAGCTTTCTTT.